A single sample gave rise to the 26 T cell receptor beta chains below, sequenced in a study of Tregs in tolerant kidney transplant recipients. Sequencing used immunoSEQ multiplex PCR; TCRdb keeps in-frame clones, though not all of them. Counted here are fewer than 80,000 clones, nearly 98% occurring once; the ten biggest clones make up approximately 0.36%. This sample comprised Tregs from blood, obtained before the transplant. Source of these receptors: a human donor who received a combined kidney and bone marrow transplant.

The genes are TRBV5-1 and TRBJ2-3; a possible D gene is TRBD2 (6 bases). In germline, CDR1 is SGHRS, CDR2 YFSETQ. The V and J ends lost 0 bases and 2 bases respectively, with 13 bases between them. CDR3 length: 16 amino acids. The CDR3 loop reads CASSLVPGGYTDTQYF. The CDR3 coding sequence is TGCGCCAGCAGCTTGGTCCCCGGGGGATACACAGATACGCAGTATTTT.

The chain recombines TRBV11-2 with TRBJ1-2, with TRBD1 matching over 9 bases. Losses at the gene ends were 1 base for V and 3 bases for J; bases not matched to a gene: 0. Germline V lookup: CDR1 SGHAT, CDR2 FQNNGV. CDR3 length: 14 residues. The CDR3 nucleotides are TGTGCCAGCAGCTTAGGGACAGGGGACTATGGCTACACCTTC. It encodes CASSLGTGDYGYTF.

V gene TRBV19 combines with J gene TRBJ1-1; TRBD1 matches 7 bases. CDR3 size: 13 residues. Trimming cost V 3 bases and J 8 bases; bases outside gene matches: 6. Germline CDR1 is LNHDA and CDR2 is SQIVND (reference sequence). The CDR3 loop reads CASSMDRSAEAFF. The CDR3 coding sequence is TGTGCCAGTAGTATGGACAGGTCGGCCGAAGCTTTCTTT.

J is TRBJ2-2 and V is TRBV19, with D possibly TRBD2 on 6 matching bases. Trimming removed 0 bases at V and 5 bases at J, with 13 bases between. Germline V gene lookup returns CDR1 LNHDA and CDR2 SQIVND (reference sequence). The CDR3 is 16 residues long. The DNA for the CDR3 is TGTGCCAGTAGTATAGAAGCGGCAGGGAGGACCGGGGAGCTGTTTTTT. Translation: CASSIEAAGRTGELFF.

This clone was seen just once. The chain recombines TRBV18 with TRBJ1-1; D possibly corresponds to TRBD1 (6 bases). In germline, CDR1 is KGHSH, CDR2 LQKENI. Trimming stripped 2 bases from V and 2 bases from J, with 12 bases between. This CDR3 has 15 residues. The chain's CDR3 is CASSPGNRANTEAFF. The CDR3 DNA is TGTGCCAGCTCACCAGGGAACAGGGCTAACACTGAAGCTTTCTTT.

CDR3 sequence (DNA): TGTGCCAGCAGTTTGTCAGGGGCTGGAAACACCATATATTTT. Its translation is CASSLSGAGNTIYF. The chain recombines TRBV28 with TRBJ1-3; maybe TRBD1 (6 bases). The germline CDR1 and CDR2 sequences are MDHEN and SYDVKM. This CDR3 has 14 residues. With 3 bases removed from V and 2 bases from J, the gap between germline ends came to 8 bases.

This rearrangement joins TRBV7-9 to TRBJ1-2; D gene unclear. Germline CDR1 reads SEHNR; CDR2 reads FQNEAQ (reference sequence). The CDR3 loop spans 16 amino acids. V shed 1 base and J shed 2 bases, with 14 bases lying between them. The CDR3 nucleotides are TGTGCCAGCAGCTTAGGGAGCACGGGTGGAAACTATGGCTACACCTTC. Translation gives CASSLGSTGGNYGYTF.

The chain recombines TRBV6-5 with TRBJ1-1, with unresolved D. Trimming removed 2 bases from V and 7 bases from J, with 11 bases in between. Germline V lookup: CDR1 MNHEY, CDR2 SVGAGI. There are 13 residues in the CDR3. The CDR3 DNA reads TGTGCCAGCAGTTACCCCGGGTCGAATGAAGCTTTCTTT. Amino acids: CASSYPGSNEAFF.

This clone was seen only a few times. The chain employs TRBV19 and TRBJ1-5, with TRBD1 matching over 9 bases. Trimming removed 8 bases from V and 5 bases from J; junction bases left unmatched: 7. The germline V gene encodes CDR1 LNHDA and CDR2 SQIVND (reference sequence). There are 14 residues in the CDR3. CDR3 nucleotides: TGTGCCAGTCGAACGGGACAGGGCGATCAGCCCCAGCATTTT. It translates to CASRTGQGDQPQHF.

This chain joins TRBV19 and TRBJ2-3; D is ambiguous. CDR1 is LNHDA and CDR2 is SQIVND in the germline V gene (reference sequence). This CDR3 spans 13 amino acids. The V end was cut by 5 bases, the J end by 0 bases, with 6 bases between. The CDR3: CASSAASTDTQYF. The DNA for the CDR3 is TGTGCCAGTAGTGCGGCAAGCACAGATACGCAGTATTTT.

This rearrangement joins TRBV7-2 to TRBJ2-7, with D possibly matching TRBD2 (5 bases). Per germline, CDR1 SGHTA and CDR2 FQGNSA. CDR3 size: 15 residues. V was pared by 1 base and J by 5 bases, with 15 bases between. In DNA form, the CDR3 reads TGTGCCAGCAGCTTAGGAGGGCAGGTGAGCGACGAGCAGTACTTC. It specifies CASSLGGQVSDEQYF.

J is TRBJ2-5 and V is TRBV14; 7 nucleotides line up with TRBD1. Trimming at V came to 4 bases and at J to 1 base, leaving 3 bases not matched to a gene. CDR1 and CDR2 from the germline V gene are SGHDN and FVKESK. The length of the CDR3 is 14 residues. The CDR3: CASSPRDSQETQYF. The CDR3 DNA follows: TGTGCCAGCAGCCCCCGGGACAGCCAAGAGACCCAGTACTTC. The whole variable domain, remainder taken from reference TRBV14 and TRBJ2-5, is EAGVTQFPSHSVIEKGQTVTLRCDPISGHDNLYWYRRVMGKEIKFLLHFVKESKQDESGMPNNRFLAERTGGTYSTLKVQPAELEDSGVYFCASSPRDSQETQYFGPGTRLLVL.

V and J are TRBV19 and TRBJ1-2; 7 bases align to TRBD1. The CDR3 is 14 amino acids. After removal of 5 bases from V and 7 bases from J, the junction contained 10 bases not matched to a gene. The germline V gene has CDR1 LNHDA and CDR2 SQIVND (reference sequence). The CDR3 coding sequence is TGTGCCAGTAGTCCCCGGGAGGGGGCGTTTGGCTACACCTTC. Protein sequence: CASSPREGAFGYTF.

CDR3 in DNA: TGTGCCAGCAGCTTAGAACTCTTGAACACCGGGGAGCTGTTTTTT. This translates into CASSLELLNTGELFF. The rearrangement joins TRBV11-1 to TRBJ2-2; no reliable D call. The CDR3 has 15 amino acids. The ends were cut back, 1 base at V and 1 base at J, with 7 bases in the middle. Germline lookup yields CDR1 SGHAT and CDR2 FQDESV (reference sequence).

In DNA form, the CDR3 reads TGTGCCAGCAGCTTACGACGGGGGAACGAGCAGTACTTC. Protein: CASSLRRGNEQYF. The V and J genes are TRBV7-2 and TRBJ2-7; tentative D call: TRBD2 (6 bases). The CDR3 loop spans 13 amino acids. Trimming pared 2 bases from V and 5 bases from J, leaving 10 bases between. Germline V lookup: CDR1 SGHTA, CDR2 FQGNSA.

This sequence joins TRBV7-2 and TRBJ1-6, with 7 bases fitting TRBD1. Germline trimming cut 6 bases from V and 7 bases from J; bases unmatched to any gene: 15. The length of the CDR3 is 17 residues. Germline V gives CDR1 SGHTA, CDR2 FQGNSA. In nucleotides, the CDR3 is TGTGCCAGCAGGCACCTGACAGGGTATTTCTCCAATTCACCCCTCCACTTT. The encoded protein is CASRHLTGYFSNSPLHF.

The gene calls are TRBV9 and TRBJ2-1, with 11 positions matching TRBD2. The germline gives CDR1 SGDLS, CDR2 YYNGEE. The CDR3 runs 17 residues. V trimming: 0 bases; J trimming: 2 bases; junction bases outside the gene matches: 4. The CDR3 reads CASSVATSGTPYNEQFF. The CDR3 nucleotides are TGTGCCAGCAGCGTAGCGACTAGCGGGACCCCCTACAATGAGCAGTTCTTC. Looking up the rest from reference TRBV9 and TRBJ2-1 gives the full variable domain: DSGVTQTPKHLITATGQRVTLRCSPRSGDLSVYWYQQSLDQGLQFLIQYYNGEERAKGNILERFSAQQFPDLHSELNLSSLELGDSALYFCASSVATSGTPYNEQFFGPGTRLTVL.

The rearrangement uses TRBV6-6 and TRBJ2-3; D remains ambiguous. The germline CDR1 and CDR2 sequences are MNHNY and SVGAGI (reference sequence). V was clipped by 6 bases and J by 4 bases, with 8 bases between them. The CDR3 consists of 12 residues. The CDR3, as DNA: TGTGCCAGCAGGCACTCGGCAGATACGCAGTATTTT. Amino acid sequence: CASRHSADTQYF.

This sequence joins TRBV9 and TRBJ2-3; 7 nucleotides align to TRBD2. The V gene end was trimmed by 10 bases and the J gene end by 4 bases; junction bases not matched to a gene: 15. CDR1 is SGDLS, CDR2 YYNGEE, per germline. There are 15 residues in the CDR3. The CDR3 sequence is CAPSLAVGGPDTQYF. The CDR3 DNA reads as TGTGCCCCCTCCCTAGCGGTGGGGGGTCCAGATACGCAGTATTTT.

The chain is built from TRBV2 and TRBJ2-7, with 10 bases that match TRBD1. The germline gives CDR1 SNHLY, CDR2 FYNNEI. After removal of 8 bases from V and 5 bases from J, the junction contained 3 bases not matched to a gene. The CDR3 runs 12 residues. The CDR3 bases are TGTGCCAGCCGGGACAGGGGAAACGAGCAGTACTTC. It codes for CASRDRGNEQYF.

This clone was picked up one time. The chain has TRBV7-2 and TRBJ1-6; perhaps TRBD1 as D (5 bases). This CDR3 region has 13 residues. Germline assignment: CDR1 SGHTA and CDR2 FQGNSA. V was shortened by 0 bases and J by 11 bases, with 8 bases between the two germline ends. The CDR3 region has the DNA TGTGCCAGCAGCTTAGCGGGGGGGGCACCCCTCCACTTT. Protein: CASSLAGGAPLHF.

The genes are TRBV18 and TRBJ2-2, with TRBD1 matching 8 bases. CDR3 size: 16 residues. Germline V gene lookup returns CDR1 KGHSH and CDR2 LQKENI. V was clipped by 0 bases and J by 4 bases; unmatched bases: 4. The CDR3 spells CASSPPRTGSTGELFF. CDR3 bases: TGTGCCAGCTCACCACCTCGGACAGGGAGCACCGGGGAGCTGTTTTTT.

The DNA of the CDR3 is TGCGCCAGCAGCAGAGGGGGGGGCACAGATACGCAGTATTTT. Amino acid sequence: CASSRGGGTDTQYF. The chain carries TRBV5-1 and TRBJ2-3, with a weak D call TRBD2 (7 bases). The germline V and J ends were trimmed by 4 bases and 1 base, with 10 bases remaining between them. This CDR3 has 14 residues. Per the germline V gene, CDR1 is SGHRS and CDR2 is YFSETQ. Filled out from reference TRBV5-1 and TRBJ2-3, the complete variable domain reads KAGVTQTPRYLIKTRGQQVTLSCSPISGHRSVSWYQQTPGQGLQFLFEYFSETQRNKGNFPGRFSGRQFSNSRSEMNVSTLELGDSALYLCASSRGGGTDTQYFGPGTRLTVL.

The chain uses TRBV5-1 and TRBJ2-1; 11 positions agree with TRBD2. Unmatched junction bases numbered 7, after V lost 4 bases and J lost 4 bases. The germline V gene has CDR1 SGHRS and CDR2 YFSETQ. The CDR3 covers 16 residues. This chain's CDR3 is CASSGFSGGAYNEQFF. DNA of the CDR3: TGCGCCAGCAGCGGGTTTAGCGGGGGGGCTTACAATGAGCAGTTCTTC.

V gene TRBV10-3 combines with J gene TRBJ1-2; 9 nucleotides align to TRBD1. After removal of 7 bases from V and 4 bases from J, the junction contained 7 bases not matched to a gene. Germline V gene sequence: CDR1 ENHRY, CDR2 SYGVKD. This CDR3 has 14 residues. CDR3 bases: TGTGCCATCATGGGGACAGGGAAGGGCTATGGCTACACCTTC. It yields the protein CAIMGTGKGYGYTF.

The chain's CDR3 is CASSSTQTAFWWTNTEAFF. Written as DNA, the CDR3 is TGTGCCAGCAGCAGCACCCAGACAGCCTTTTGGTGGACGAACACTGAAGCTTTCTTT. The chain uses TRBV11-2 and TRBJ1-1; a possible D gene is TRBD1 (5 bases). The CDR3 runs to 19 residues. V dropped 5 bases and J dropped 1 base, with 26 bases sitting between them. The V gene's germline CDR1 is SGHAT and CDR2 FQNNGV.